The 5 T cell receptor beta chains in this list originate from one sample, sequenced in a study of T-cell reconstitution after alpha-beta-depleted transplantation in children. It was with unique molecular identifiers that the TCRbeta library was prepared. TCRdb re-analysed the PCR reads in MiXCR, keeping a single row per CDR3 protein. The sample carries about 980,000 distinct CDR3 sequences, about 26% recorded once. The sequencing used PBMCs, mostly from graft donor cells, collected 360 days after TCRalphabeta/CD19-depleted stem cell transplant. These receptor sequences come from a boy in the first two years of life who had a stem cell transplant for SCID, so the T cells may come from the graft donor.

The chain links TRBV7-3 to TRBJ2-1, with 10 positions matching TRBD2. The CDR3 is made up of 14 amino acids. The germline gives CDR1 SGHTA, CDR2 FQGTGA. The junction had 8 bases not matched to a gene; V was cut back by 5 bases and J by 10 bases. CDR3 residues: CASSPIAGGEEQFF. CDR3 sequence (DNA): TGTGCCAGCAGCCCAATAGCGGGGGGTGAGGAGCAGTTCTTC.

This clonotype was detected only a few times. The rearrangement joins TRBV6-5 to TRBJ2-2; 7 bases line up with TRBD1. The germline gives CDR1 MNHEY, CDR2 SVGAGI. This CDR3 region has 15 residues. V shed 2 bases and J 2 bases; nucleotides not matched to a gene: 2. CDR3 in amino acids: CASSYRQGNTGELFF. CDR3 sequence (DNA): TGTGCCAGCAGTTACAGACAGGGCAACACCGGGGAGCTGTTTTTT.

A few counts support this clonotype. The rearrangement links TRBV7-6 to TRBJ2-7, with TRBD1 matching over 12 bases. This CDR3 is 12 amino acids long. The germline V gene has CDR1 SGHVS and CDR2 FNYEAQ. Trimming at V came to 8 bases and at J to 6 bases, leaving 2 bases not matched to a gene. CDR3 protein: CASGTGGSEQYF. CDR3 nucleotide sequence: TGTGCCAGCGGGACAGGGGGCTCCGAGCAGTACTTC.

The chain is built from TRBV5-1 and TRBJ1-4, with D possibly matching TRBD1 (6 bases). Germline V gene lookup returns CDR1 SGHRS and CDR2 YFSETQ. The CDR3 contains 16 residues. V was clipped by 4 bases and J by 4 bases, with 17 bases between them. The CDR3 DNA is TGCGCCAGCAGCACTACAGGGAGGGGAAGTAATGAAAAACTGTTTTTT. Translating gives CASSTTGRGSNEKLFF.

This chain connects TRBV9 to TRBJ2-1; D possibly corresponds to TRBD2 (5 bases). Germline CDR1 is SGDLS and CDR2 is YYNGEE. The CDR3 has 15 amino acids. V shed 0 bases and J shed 10 bases, with 17 bases lying between them. CDR3 in DNA: TGTGCCAGCAGCGTAGGAGCGGTCGATCAAGAAGAGCAGTTCTTC. Translated, it gives CASSVGAVDQEEQFF. Filled out from reference TRBV9 and TRBJ2-1, the complete variable domain reads DSGVTQTPKHLITATGQRVTLRCSPRSGDLSVYWYQQSLDQGLQFLIQYYNGEERAKGNILERFSAQQFPDLHSELNLSSLELGDSALYFCASSVGAVDQEEQFFGPGTRLTVL.